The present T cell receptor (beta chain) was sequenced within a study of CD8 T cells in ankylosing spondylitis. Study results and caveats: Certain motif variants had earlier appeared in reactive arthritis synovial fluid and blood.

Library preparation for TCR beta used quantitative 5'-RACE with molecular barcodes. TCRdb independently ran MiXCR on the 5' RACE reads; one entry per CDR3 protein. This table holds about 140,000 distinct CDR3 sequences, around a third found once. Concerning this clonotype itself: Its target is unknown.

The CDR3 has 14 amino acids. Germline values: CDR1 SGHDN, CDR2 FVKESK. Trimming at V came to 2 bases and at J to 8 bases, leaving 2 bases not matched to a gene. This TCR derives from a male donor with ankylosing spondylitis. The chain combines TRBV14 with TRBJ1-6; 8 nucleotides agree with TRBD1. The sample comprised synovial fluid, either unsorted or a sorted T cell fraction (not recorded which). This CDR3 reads CASSQQGAYSPLHF. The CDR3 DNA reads TGTGCCAGCAGCCAACAGGGGGCCTATTCACCCCTCCACTTT.